This T cell receptor (beta chain) came from a study of blood T cell repertoires in COVID-19 (dated by TCRdb to about 2020). Regarding the research as a whole: Samples covering the acute and convalescent phases of COVID-19 were provided by collaborators in the United States, Italy and Spain. The samples were drawn from the first 160 participants of the ongoing ImmuneRACE study and from 1,200 or so subjects provided by 6 global collaborators. The prospective study material was composed of cDNA or gDNA derived from T cells, B-cell-depleted T cells, or PBMCs. Where HLA class I and class II types were available, the types were taken from metadata supplied by the sample provider, not from assay-based typing. The dataset comprised deeply sampled blood TCRbeta repertoires from subjects exposed to, actively infected with, or recovered from COVID-19. The repertoires were released in a freely available public database meant as a resource for research on the immune response to SARS-CoV-2. A de-identified subject ID, COVID-19 status, age in years and sex were almost always included in the sample metadata. What the research found in general, with its limitations: How much clinical and demographic metadata was included differed by source and by participant, and the metadata was provided uncurated.

TCRbeta CDR3 regions were amplified from genomic DNA using the immunoSEQ Assay, a bias-controlled multiplex PCR. On the study's bioinformatics: The number of nucleated cells in each sample was estimated by amplification of reference gene primers within the assay. To quantify the absolute abundance of each unique TCRbeta CDR3 rearrangement, sequence reads were collapsed and filtered. Productive Simpson clonality was computed per sample as the square root of Simpson's diversity index over productive rearrangements. Entries here come from immuneACCESS through TCRdb and include only in-frame sequences with V and J called. Some clones fail to appear in such tables; in the studies checked, an unresolved V gene covers under half of the shortfall, and the cause of the remainder is unknown. The DNA was the basis for D and trimming; V, J and clone size are from that table. The sample table shows hundreds of thousands of clones, and approximately 91% are seen once. The top ten clones comprise 8.3% of the sample.

In the case of this clone: There is no known antigen for this receptor. Per-base quality was not reported, and no clone a single base away is much larger than it.

Enrolling through a virtual design, the prospective study's participants ranged in age from roughly 18 to 95 years and lived across 20 to 25 United States geographic areas. Cohort assignment in the prospective study relied on participant-reported clinical history from a screening survey and a study questionnaire. Recovered participants in ImmuneRACE Cohort 3 were defined by two consecutive negative NP/OP PCR tests, clearance by a healthcare professional, or resolution of symptoms. In the prospective study, mobile phlebotomists collected whole blood, serum and a nasopharyngeal or oropharyngeal swab from each participant. Participants in the prospective study had the option to provide additional blood draws and questionnaires over a roughly 2-month period. Prospective study blood samples were shipped either frozen or at room temperature before DNA extraction. Germline trimming: 2 bases from V, 4 bases from J; junction bases outside gene matches: 17. The CDR1 and CDR2 encoded by the germline V gene (reference sequence) are SGHKS and YYEKEE. Including the terminal cysteine and phenylalanine, the CDR3 comprises 18 residues. The kept DNA is CDR3 alone, 54 bases in frame from the first base.

This TCR derives from a woman in her fifties or sixties who had recovered from COVID-19. Sequencing input: PBMCs or T cells enriched from blood (not recorded which). The chain joins TRBV5-5 to TRBJ1-2, with 7 middle bases fitting TRBD1. The CDR3 loop reads CASSFSPLTGVGVYGYTF. The DNA sequence is given as TGTGCCAGCAGCTTCAGTCCATTAACAGGGGTGGGCGTCTATGGCTACACCTTC.